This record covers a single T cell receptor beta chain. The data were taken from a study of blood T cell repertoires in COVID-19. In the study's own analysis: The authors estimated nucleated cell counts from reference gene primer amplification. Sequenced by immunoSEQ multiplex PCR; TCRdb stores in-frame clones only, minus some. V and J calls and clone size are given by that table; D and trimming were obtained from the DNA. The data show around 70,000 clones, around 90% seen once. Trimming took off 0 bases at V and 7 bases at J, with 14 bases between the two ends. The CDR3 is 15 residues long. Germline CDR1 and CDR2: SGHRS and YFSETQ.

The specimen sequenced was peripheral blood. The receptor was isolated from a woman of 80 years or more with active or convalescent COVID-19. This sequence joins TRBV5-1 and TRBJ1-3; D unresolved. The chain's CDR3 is CASSLAVGRWNTIYF. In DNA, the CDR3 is TGCGCCAGCAGCTTGGCCGTTGGGAGATGGAACACCATATATTTT.